The sequence of this TCR beta chain was determined in a study of graft-versus-host responses after intestinal transplantation. Assay: immunoSEQ multiplex PCR; the TCRdb copy retains only in-frame clones and omits some. The repertoire holds 20,000 to 30,000 clones, 75% to 90% seen once, with roughly 1.1% in the top ten. This specimen was PBMCs, taken almost 29 days after intestinal transplant. The receptor was isolated from a human patient who received an intestinal transplant, so some T cells may come from the graft donor.

CDR3 in DNA: TGCGCCAGCAGTCAAACCGAGGGGGTCACTGAAGCTTTCTTT. It translates to CASSQTEGVTEAFF. The chain carries TRBV23-1 and TRBJ1-1, with a possible D match to TRBD1 (6 bases). TRBV23-1 is known as an ORF, though its function is uncertain. The V end lost 2 bases, the J end lost 4 bases, and 11 bases lay between the germline ends. This CDR3 has 14 residues.